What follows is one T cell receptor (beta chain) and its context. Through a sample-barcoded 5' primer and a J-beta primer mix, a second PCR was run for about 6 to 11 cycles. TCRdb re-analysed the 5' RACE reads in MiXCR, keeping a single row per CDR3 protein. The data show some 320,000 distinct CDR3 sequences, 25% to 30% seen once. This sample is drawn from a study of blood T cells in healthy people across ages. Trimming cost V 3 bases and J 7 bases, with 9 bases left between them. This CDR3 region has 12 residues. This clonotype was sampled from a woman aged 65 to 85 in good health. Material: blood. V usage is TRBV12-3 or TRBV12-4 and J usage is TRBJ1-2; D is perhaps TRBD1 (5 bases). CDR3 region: CASSLPGSGYTF. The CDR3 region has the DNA TGTGCCAGCAGTTTGCCAGGGTCTGGCTACACCTTC.